This TCR beta chain was captured by sequencing in a study of regulatory T cells in long-lasting Graves disease. The wider study: Persistent cases were those of Graves' disease that involved over 5 years of antithyroid drugs with positive TSH receptor antibodies.

As for time point: persistent/refractory GD, antithyroid drugs over 5 years with positive TRAb. After RNA was extracted from PBMCs, the TCR library was made from it. Researchers made TCR beta libraries by using iRepertoire HTBI primers and running Arm-PCR on CDR3 regions. From the multiplex PCR reads, TCRdb called clonotypes with MiXCR, one entry per CDR3 protein. The profile covers around 450,000 distinct CDR3 sequences, with about 22% appearing a single time and 7.1% taken by the ten largest. This clonotype appeared many times. The source of this sequence is a female donor with Graves disease. The sample in question was peripheral blood mononuclear cells (PBMCs), obtained when the disease was refractory, from a patient treated with antithyroid drugs.

CDR3 DNA sequence: TGTGCCAGCAGCTTAGCAGGGCCTGAAGCTTTCTTT. Its translation: CASSLAGPEAFF. The genes are TRBV11-2 and TRBJ1-1; weak D call: TRBD1 (5 bases). Germline CDR1 is SGHAT and CDR2 is FQNNGV. V was pared by 1 base and J by 6 bases, with 6 bases between. This CDR3 region has 12 residues.